This is a list of T cell receptor beta chains from one sample in a study of spatial heterogeneity in lung cancer. TCRdb itself ran the 5' RACE reads through MiXCR, one entry per CDR3 protein. The sample shows nearly 95,000 distinct CDR3 sequences, roughly a fifth of them seen only once. The sample in question was PBMCs, obtained at follow-up. These TCRs come from a male donor with early-stage non-small cell lung cancer. Both conserved end residues are part of each CDR3. The D gene is left open where the match is weak. The listing skips clone size in some rows; elsewhere it reads once, few, many or a size class.

J | V | D | size | CDR3 | DNA
TRBJ2-2 | TRBV7-9 | NA | few | CASSFRGHDGELFF | TGTGCCAGCAGCTTTAGGGGACACGACGGGGAGCTGTTTTTT
TRBJ1-4 | TRBV19 | NA | few | CASSLYSGTVNEKLFF | TGTGCCAGTAGCCTCTACTCCGGGACGGTGAATGAAAAACTGTTTTTT
TRBJ2-5 | TRBV12-3/TRBV12-4 | NA | NA | CASSLAPQETQYF | TGTGCCAGCAGTTTAGCACCTCAAGAGACCCAGTACTTC
TRBJ1-1 | TRBV20-1 | NA | few | CSASYLGKGNTEAFF | TGCAGTGCTAGTTATCTAGGGAAAGGGAACACTGAAGCTTTCTTT
TRBJ2-3 | TRBV15 | NA | few | CATSRVISDTQYF | TGTGCCACCAGCAGGGTGATATCAGATACGCAGTATTTT
TRBJ2-2 | TRBV3-1 | TRBD1 | NA | CASSPRDRRNLIAGELFF | TGTGCCAGCAGCCCAAGGGACAGGCGGAATTTAATCGCCGGGGAGCTGTTTTTT
TRBJ1-5 | TRBV24-1 | NA | NA | CATSDFLGPQHF | TGTGCCACCAGTGATTTTCTGGGGCCCCAGCATTTT
TRBJ1-5 | TRBV6-1 | NA | few | CASSEWAQPQHF | TGTGCCAGCAGTGAATGGGCTCAGCCCCAGCATTTT
TRBJ1-2 | TRBV6-1 | NA | NA | CAGGQIPWGYTF | TGTGCCGGCGGACAGATCCCGTGGGGCTACACCTTC
TRBJ2-1 | TRBV2 | NA | NA | CASSGYNEQFF | TGTGCCAGCAGCGGTTACAATGAGCAGTTCTTC
TRBJ1-4 | TRBV19 | TRBD1 | NA | CASRRPGTANEKLFF | TGTGCCAGTAGGCGTCCCGGGACAGCTAATGAAAAACTGTTTTTT
TRBJ2-1 | TRBV11-1 | NA | many | CASSLWPGRDFGEQFF | TGTGCCAGCAGCTTATGGCCGGGCAGGGACTTTGGAGAGCAGTTCTTC
TRBJ1-6 | TRBV14 | NA | NA | CASSQETGSSPLHF | TGTGCCAGCAGCCAGGAAACAGGCTCCTCACCCCTCCACTTT
TRBJ1-1 | TRBV10-1 | NA | few | CASRLAENTEAFF | TGCGCCAGCAGGCTTGCAGAGAACACTGAAGCTTTCTTT
TRBJ1-2 | TRBV20-1 | TRBD1 | NA | CSASEPGQARRGYTF | TGCAGTGCTAGTGAGCCGGGACAGGCACGGCGCGGCTACACCTTC
TRBJ1-2 | TRBV27 | TRBD1 | few | CASSLSSGGGGYGYTF | TGTGCCAGCAGTTTATCGAGTGGAGGGGGCGGCTATGGCTACACCTTC
TRBJ2-3 | TRBV20-1 | TRBD2 | NA | CSAIGLAGVTDTQYF | TGCAGTGCTATAGGACTAGCGGGGGTCACAGATACGCAGTATTTT
TRBJ1-1 | TRBV11-3 | NA | once | CASYPGHLLAFF | TGTGCCAGCTACCCGGGACACCTTTTAGCTTTCTTT
TRBJ2-5 | TRBV11-3 | TRBD1 | NA | CASSLRGQAETQYF | TGTGCCAGCAGCTTACGGGGACAGGCCGAGACCCAGTACTTC
TRBJ2-4 | TRBV15 | NA | many | CATSRDGGGQTKNIQYF | TGTGCCACCAGCAGAGATGGCGGAGGACAGACCAAAAACATTCAGTACTTC
TRBJ2-3 | TRBV6-4 | NA | NA | CASSERAASTDTQYF | TGTGCCAGCAGTGAACGGGCAGCCAGCACAGATACGCAGTATTTT
TRBJ2-1 | TRBV6-5 | TRBD1 | NA | CASSRDRGLNEQFF | TGTGCCAGCTCACGGGACAGGGGGTTGAATGAGCAGTTCTTC
TRBJ2-1 | TRBV6-5 | NA | NA | CASSYGLGANEQFF | TGTGCCAGCAGTTATGGTCTGGGGGCAAATGAGCAGTTCTTC
TRBJ2-3 | TRBV20-1 | TRBD2 | many | CSASSLSGRSDTQYF | TGCAGTGCTAGTTCGCTTAGCGGGAGATCTGATACGCAGTATTTT
TRBJ2-3 | TRBV2 | TRBD2 | NA | CASTGSVGGVDTQYF | TGTGCCAGCACCGGGTCGGTGGGAGGGGTCGATACGCAGTATTTT
TRBJ2-2 | TRBV24-1 | NA | NA | CATSKNTPGELFF | TGTGCCACCAGTAAAAATACGCCCGGGGAGCTGTTTTTT
TRBJ1-5 | TRBV2 | TRBD1 | NA | CASTLGQFSNQPQHF | TGTGCCAGCACCTTGGGACAGTTTAGCAATCAGCCCCAGCATTTT
TRBJ1-3 | TRBV6-5 | NA | NA | CASSPSGRPAGNTIYF | TGTGCCAGCAGTCCATCCGGGAGGCCAGCCGGAAACACCATATATTTT
TRBJ2-5 | TRBV7-2 | NA | few | CASSLGRTVQETQYF | TGTGCCAGCAGCTTAGGAAGGACCGTCCAAGAGACCCAGTACTTC
TRBJ2-5 | TRBV3-1 | NA | few | CASSHNSGQETQYF | TGTGCCAGCAGCCACAACAGCGGACAAGAGACCCAGTACTTC
TRBJ1-1 | TRBV3-1 | NA | NA | CASSHHNGNTEAFF | TGTGCCAGCAGCCACCATAACGGGAACACTGAAGCTTTCTTT
TRBJ1-4 | TRBV11-2 | TRBD1 | NA | CASSKQIGPGQNNEKLFF | TGTGCCAGCAGCAAACAAATTGGACCGGGACAGAATAATGAAAAACTGTTTTTT
TRBJ2-3 | TRBV6-5 | TRBD2 | NA | CASSTLAGRTDTQYF | TGTGCCAGCAGTACTTTAGCGGGGCGCACAGATACGCAGTATTTT
TRBJ2-2 | TRBV3-1 | TRBD2 | NA | CASSQRSTSGSRAGELFF | TGTGCCAGCAGCCAACGTTCGACTAGCGGGAGTCGAGCCGGGGAGCTGTTTTTT
TRBJ1-2 | TRBV12-3/TRBV12-4 | NA | once | CASSGRGGLYGYTF | TGTGCCAGCAGCGGACGGGGTGGATTATATGGCTACACCTTC
TRBJ1-3 | TRBV7-2 | NA | NA | CASSLARRDTIYF | TGTGCCAGCAGCTTAGCCCGAAGAGACACCATATATTTT
TRBJ1-6 | TRBV6-1 | TRBD1 | few | CASSVTGTGNSPLHF | TGTGCCAGCAGTGTCACCGGGACAGGGAATTCACCCCTCCACTTT
TRBJ2-1 | TRBV5-1 | NA | few | CASSLSSGYYNEQFF | TGCGCCAGCAGCTTGAGTAGCGGATATTACAATGAGCAGTTCTTC
TRBJ2-1 | TRBV5-1 | TRBD2 | NA | CASSLSGTSFNEQFF | TGCGCCAGCAGCTTAAGCGGGACTAGTTTCAATGAGCAGTTCTTC
TRBJ2-1 | TRBV10-3 | TRBD2 | few | CAISALSSGGANEQFF | TGTGCCATCAGTGCCCTAAGTAGCGGGGGGGCCAATGAGCAGTTCTTC
TRBJ1-2 | TRBV11-2 | NA | NA | CASSLGDGDSYGYTF | TGTGCCAGCAGCCTAGGGGACGGAGACTCCTATGGCTACACCTTC
TRBJ1-5 | TRBV10-3 | TRBD1 | NA | CAISHPEGQGAVSNQPQHF | TGTGCCATCAGCCACCCGGAGGGACAGGGCGCGGTGAGCAATCAGCCCCAGCATTTT
TRBJ2-6 | TRBV5-5 | NA | NA | CASSLEWGPSSGANVLTF | TGTGCCAGCAGCTTGGAGTGGGGCCCGAGCTCTGGGGCCAACGTCCTGACTTTC
TRBJ1-2 | TRBV7-2 | NA | many | CASSFMTSGYTF | TGTGCCAGCAGCTTCATGACAAGCGGCTACACCTTC
TRBJ2-7 | TRBV5-1 | NA | NA | CASSLESGRAYEQYF | TGCGCCAGCAGCTTGGAATCGGGCAGGGCCTACGAGCAGTACTTC
TRBJ2-6 | TRBV24-1 | TRBD2 | NA | CATSDSSGGSGANVLTF | TGTGCCACCAGTGACTCCTCGGGGGGCTCTGGGGCCAACGTCCTGACTTTC
TRBJ1-5 | TRBV15 | TRBD1 | many | CATSTDRGSNQPQHF | TGTGCCACCAGTACCGACAGGGGTAGCAATCAGCCCCAGCATTTT
TRBJ2-3 | TRBV5-1 | NA | NA | CASSLQGASTDTQYF | TGCGCCAGCAGCCTACAGGGAGCTAGCACAGATACGCAGTATTTT
TRBJ2-5 | TRBV7-2 | NA | few | CASSLVGETQYF | TGTGCCAGCAGCTTGGTGGGGGAGACCCAGTACTTC